The 23 T cell receptor beta chains below were found in one sample sequenced in a study of T cell responses to AZD1222 COVID-19 vaccine. TCRdb's copy holds only in-frame clones and misses some; the assay was immunoSEQ multiplex PCR. This table has 150,000 to 200,000 clones, approximately 90% appearing once. The sample in question was peripheral blood, obtained 28 days after the second AZD1222 dose. The receptor source for this set is an adult who received the AZD1222 COVID-19 vaccine.

This clone occurred once. The rearrangement uses TRBV5-6 and TRBJ2-1; TRBD2 matches at 7 bases. Germline V CDR1 and CDR2: SGHDT, YYEEEE. Trimming removed 6 bases from V and 12 bases from J; junction bases left unmatched: 6. CDR3 length: 11 amino acids. The CDR3 DNA sequence: TGTGCCAGCACCCAGGGAGGGAGGCAGTTCTTC. Translating it yields CASTQGGRQFF.

V is TRBV11-2 and J is TRBJ1-3; D not certain. V lost 3 bases, J lost 0 bases, and 12 bases lay in between. CDR1 and CDR2 (germline): SGHAT, FQNNGV. This CDR3 has 16 residues. The CDR3 DNA follows: TGTGCCAGCAGCTTTATCCTCTTGGGCTCTGGAAACACCATATATTTT. It specifies CASSFILLGSGNTIYF.

About this clone: At the DNA level, this CDR3 is encoded by other sequences in the same sample as well. The chain uses TRBV13 and TRBJ2-7; TRBD1 agrees at 10 bases. The germline V gene has CDR1 PRHDT and CDR2 FYEKMQ (reference sequence). CDR3 length equals 15 residues. J lost 6 bases, V lost 4 bases, and 9 bases had no gene match. In nucleotides, the CDR3 is TGTGCCAGCAGCTCCACTGGGACAGGGGCCGCCGAGCAGTACTTC. Its translation: CASSSTGTGAAEQYF. Combining the CDR3 with reference TRBV13 and TRBJ2-7 gives the whole variable domain AAGVIQSPRHLIKEKRETATLKCYPIPRHDTVYWYQQGPGQDPQFLISFYEKMQSDKGSIPDRFSAQQFSDYHSELNMSSLELGDSALYFCASSSTGTGAAEQYFGPGTRLTVT.

This sequence joins TRBV13 and TRBJ2-1; 13 positions agree with TRBD2. CDR1 and CDR2 (germline): PRHDT, FYEKMQ (reference sequence). J gave up 7 bases and V 2 bases, and 2 bases lay outside the gene matches. This CDR3 is built from 15 residues. CDR3 in DNA: TGTGCCAGCAGCTTAAGGACTAGCGGGAGTAATGAGCAGTTCTTC. Residues: CASSLRTSGSNEQFF. Using reference TRBV13 and TRBJ2-1 for the parts outside the CDR3, the full variable domain is AAGVIQSPRHLIKEKRETATLKCYPIPRHDTVYWYQQGPGQDPQFLISFYEKMQSDKGSIPDRFSAQQFSDYHSELNMSSLELGDSALYFCASSLRTSGSNEQFFGPGTRLTVL.

This chain joins TRBV18 and TRBJ2-1; 11 positions match TRBD1. The V segment lost 5 bases and the J segment 4 bases; nucleotides outside the gene matches: 4. Germline V gene sequence: CDR1 KGHSH, CDR2 LQKENI. This CDR3 is built from 15 residues. The CDR3 bases are TGTGCCAGCTCATACCGGGACAGGGGGTACAATGAGCAGTTCTTC. It is translated as CASSYRDRGYNEQFF.

The J gene is TRBJ1-2, the V gene TRBV6-6; perhaps TRBD1 as D (5 bases). The germline V gene has CDR1 MNHNY and CDR2 SVGAGI (reference sequence). The V and J ends lost 2 bases and 3 bases respectively, with 13 bases between them. The CDR3 sequence is 15 residues long. Here the CDR3 reads CASSYRGGWDYGYTF. Written as DNA, the CDR3 is TGTGCCAGCAGTTACCGCGGGGGGTGGGACTATGGCTACACCTTC.

This chain links TRBV15 with TRBJ2-1, with a tentative D call TRBD2 (6 bases). This CDR3 is 12 amino acids long. The V gene lost 9 bases and the J gene lost 2 bases, with 8 bases spanning the gap. Germline assignment: CDR1 LNHNV and CDR2 YYDKDF (reference sequence). Here the CDR3 DNA reads TGTGCCACTAGCGGAGCCTACAATGAGCAGTTCTTC. It encodes CATSGAYNEQFF.

The J gene is TRBJ2-5, the V gene TRBV5-1; 15 nucleotides match TRBD2. The CDR3 is 16 residues long. Trimming took 4 bases from V and 4 from J; bases not matched to a gene: 5. Germline values: CDR1 SGHRS, CDR2 YFSETQ. CDR3 nucleotide sequence: TGCGCCAGCAGCGGGGGGACTAGCGGGAGGTCAGAGACCCAGTACTTC. It specifies CASSGGTSGRSETQYF.

V usage is TRBV5-8 and J usage is TRBJ2-1; TRBD1 matches at 8 bases. J gave up 2 bases and V 5 bases, and 9 bases lay outside the gene matches. Germline CDR1 and CDR2: SGHTS and YDEGEE. This CDR3 has 16 amino acids. The CDR3 DNA reads TGTGCCAGCAGATCGGATGGGACAGGTGCCTACAATGAGCAGTTCTTC. As protein: CASRSDGTGAYNEQFF.

This chain links TRBV4-2 with TRBJ2-1; 10 nucleotides match TRBD2. Per germline, CDR1 LGHNA and CDR2 YNFKEQ. V gave up 5 bases and J gave up 1 base; unmatched junction bases: 11. This CDR3 is built from 18 residues. CDR3 nucleotide sequence: TGTGCCAGCAGCAAGGGCCCCAGCGGGAGGGAATCCTACAATGAGCAGTTCTTC. Translated, it gives CASSKGPSGRESYNEQFF.

The V call is TRBV21-1, the J call TRBJ1-5; the table's D call TRBD1 went unverified against the DNA. TRBV21-1 represents a pseudogene. This CDR3 has 15 residues. The CDR3 loop reads CASRTLRGSILPQHF. CDR3 sequence (DNA): TGTGCCAGCAGGACTCTTAGGGGGTCCATTCTTCCCCAGCATTTT.

This rearrangement joins TRBV3-1 (or the pseudogene TRBV3-2) to TRBJ2-3; D is ambiguous. V shed 4 bases and J shed 0 bases, with 11 bases lying between them. Germline V gene data show CDR1 as LGHDT and CDR2 as YNNKEL (reference sequence). This CDR3 region has 15 residues. For the CDR3, the DNA is TGTGCCAGCAGCCTGACCCGGCCCAGCACAGATACGCAGTATTTT. Amino acids: CASSLTRPSTDTQYF.

The chain couples TRBV4-1 to TRBJ2-7, with TRBD2 matching 9 bases. This CDR3 region has 15 residues. Looked up from germline, CDR1 is MGHRA and CDR2 is YSYEKL. V lost 3 bases and J lost 2; bases outside the gene matches: 5. CDR3 residues: CASSHLAGPTYEQYF. CDR3 sequence (DNA): TGCGCCAGCAGCCATCTAGCGGGGCCCACCTACGAGCAGTACTTC.

The gene calls are TRBV20-1 and TRBJ2-3, with D possibly being TRBD1 (7 bases). Germline assignment: CDR1 DFQATT and CDR2 SNEGSKA (reference sequence). The CDR3 has 11 residues. Trimming stripped 6 bases from V and 8 bases from J, with 12 bases between. The CDR3 coding sequence is TGCAGTGCGCCAGGGGGAGGTACGCAGTATTTT. It yields the protein CSAPGGGTQYF.

This chain joins TRBV9 and TRBJ1-2; possible D gene TRBD1, 5 bases. Germline V lookup: CDR1 SGDLS, CDR2 YYNGEE. With 3 bases removed from V and 0 bases from J, the gap between germline ends came to 15 bases. The CDR3 consists of 16 residues. The CDR3: CASSGDVRATNYGYTF. CDR3 DNA: TGTGCCAGCAGCGGGGACGTCAGGGCGACTAACTATGGCTACACCTTC. Looking up the rest from reference TRBV9 and TRBJ1-2 gives the full variable domain: DSGVTQTPKHLITATGQRVTLRCSPRSGDLSVYWYQQSLDQGLQFLIQYYNGEERAKGNILERFSAQQFPDLHSELNLSSLELGDSALYFCASSGDVRATNYGYTFGSGTRLTVV.

The V and J genes are TRBV12-3 or TRBV12-4 and TRBJ1-6; D is ambiguous. This CDR3 region has 13 residues. The V end was cut by 4 bases, the J end by 6 bases, with 7 bases between. The CDR3 DNA reads TGTGCCAGCAGTTCTAACTTTAATTCACCCCTCCACTTT. It codes for CASSSNFNSPLHF.

This clone has just one count. The rearrangement uses TRBV12-5 and TRBJ1-1; a possible D gene is TRBD1 (5 bases). The V gene lost 5 bases and the J gene lost 4 bases, with 14 bases spanning the gap. The V gene's germline CDR1 is LGHNT and CDR2 FRNRAP. This CDR3 contains 14 residues. CDR3 in amino acids: CASGLGPPGTEAFF. The DNA of the CDR3 is TGTGCTAGTGGTCTGGGACCCCCGGGCACTGAAGCTTTCTTT.

This clone was detected a few times. V and J are TRBV7-9 and TRBJ2-2; tentatively, D is TRBD2 (6 bases). Trimming took 3 bases from V and 4 from J, leaving 12 bases between them. Germline V CDR1 and CDR2: SEHNR, FQNEAQ (reference sequence). This CDR3 has 15 amino acids. The CDR3 nucleotides read TGTGCCAGCAGCTTTGGCGCGGGAACCACCGGGGAGCTGTTTTTT. Protein sequence: CASSFGAGTTGELFF.

This chain connects TRBV9 to TRBJ2-3, with 10 bases aligning to TRBD2. Germline CDR1 is SGDLS and CDR2 is YYNGEE. V shed 3 bases, J shed 3 bases, and the junction held 10 bases outside the gene matches. There are 17 residues in the CDR3. The CDR3 reads CASSATRTSGRTDTQYF. The CDR3 DNA sequence: TGTGCCAGCAGCGCGACCAGGACTAGCGGCAGAACAGATACGCAGTATTTT.

The V and J genes are TRBV6-6 and TRBJ2-3; D not certain. This CDR3 comprises 13 residues. V shed 2 bases and J shed 6 bases, with 9 bases lying between them. The germline gives CDR1 MNHNY, CDR2 SVGAGI (reference sequence). The CDR3: CASSYDRVDTQYF. In nucleotides, the CDR3 is TGTGCCAGCAGTTACGACCGAGTGGATACGCAGTATTTT.

The chain recombines TRBV19 with TRBJ2-1; 15 bases match TRBD2. CDR1 and CDR2 (germline): LNHDA, SQIVND (reference sequence). The CDR3 totals 18 residues. Trimming took 5 bases from V and 2 from J; bases not matched to a gene: 7. CDR3: CASSAGLAGGPPYNEQFF. As DNA, the CDR3 is TGTGCCAGTAGTGCGGGACTAGCGGGAGGTCCTCCCTACAATGAGCAGTTCTTC.

This clone was recorded only once. The chain has TRBV7-3 and TRBJ2-1, with 9 bases fitting TRBD2. Germline loops: CDR1 SGHTA, CDR2 FQGTGA. The CDR3 has 16 amino acids. The V and J ends lost 5 bases and 9 bases, in that order; junction bases with no gene match: 14. In DNA form, the CDR3 reads TGTGCCAGCAGCCCATGGGCCGGGACTAGCTTCCGTGAGCAGTTCTTC. Translation gives CASSPWAGTSFREQFF.

This clone was found once. The chain combines TRBV6-5 with TRBJ1-5; D call uncertain. The V end was cut by 5 bases, the J end by 0 bases, with 8 bases between. CDR1 MNHEY and CDR2 SVGAGI come from the germline V gene. The CDR3 consists of 14 residues. CDR3 in amino acids: CASSMGNSNQPQHF. CDR3 DNA sequence: TGTGCCAGCAGTATGGGGAATAGCAATCAGCCCCAGCATTTT.